A single sample is the source of the 9 T cell receptor beta chains below, sequenced in a study of CD8+ T cells in alopecia areata. cDNA prepared by RNA extraction and subsequent reverse transcription served as the template for sequencing. Using immunoSEQ multiplex PCR, the repertoire was profiled, and TCRdb retains in-frame clones only, with some absent. The sample includes fewer than 250,000 clones, 43% of them seen just once. The treatment denotes: oral pan-JAK inhibitor, 5-10 mg twice daily. This specimen was CD4+ T cells sorted from blood, taken around week 37, from a patient treated with tofacitinib. The receptors originated from a human donor with alopecia areata.

This clone was counted ten times or more. The chain couples TRBV5-8 to TRBJ2-4; D uncertain. V lost 0 bases, J lost 15 bases, and 10 bases lay in between. Germline V gene sequence: CDR1 SGHTS, CDR2 YDEGEE. The CDR3 has 11 amino acids. Here the CDR3 DNA reads TGTGCCAGCAGCTTGGGGCAGGTTTGGTACTTC. Translating it yields CASSLGQVWYF.

This clone has just a few counts. CDR3 DNA: TGTGCCAGCAGTTTATCCGATCCTCAGACCCAGTACTTC. It specifies CASSLSDPQTQYF. The rearrangement uses TRBV6-5 and TRBJ2-5; D unresolved. V lost 4 bases and J lost 6, with 12 bases in between. This CDR3 has 13 amino acids. Per germline, CDR1 MNHEY and CDR2 SVGAGI.

The V gene is TRBV7-8, the J gene TRBJ2-3; D is undetermined. CDR3 size: 11 residues. Germline V lookup: CDR1 SGHVS, CDR2 FQNEAQ. The V end was cut by 2 bases, the J end by 10 bases, with 7 bases between. CDR3 region: CASSLRAAQYF. DNA for the CDR3: TGTGCCAGCAGCTTAAGGGCAGCGCAGTATTTT.

This chain links TRBV7-8 with TRBJ2-3, with a possible D match to TRBD1 (5 bases). Germline CDR1 reads SGHVS; CDR2 reads FQNEAQ. The CDR3 has 12 amino acids. Trimming left V 5 bases short and J 9 bases short, with 12 bases between. In DNA form, the CDR3 reads TGTGCCAGCAGCGAGGTCAGGGCCACGCAGTATTTT. Protein product: CASSEVRATQYF.

This chain joins TRBV28 and TRBJ2-7; 8 positions agree with TRBD2. This CDR3 spans 15 amino acids. CDR1 MDHEN and CDR2 SYDVKM come from the germline V gene. The V segment lost 5 bases and the J segment 5 bases; nucleotides outside the gene matches: 11. CDR3 region: CASSEPGLGPNEQYF. Written as DNA, the CDR3 is TGTGCCAGCAGTGAACCGGGACTAGGCCCTAACGAGCAGTACTTC.

This rearrangement joins TRBV10-3 to TRBJ1-1; 8 bases are shared with TRBD1. Germline CDR1 reads ENHRY; CDR2 reads SYGVKD. The CDR3 loop spans 16 amino acids. Trimming at V came to 4 bases and at J to 4 bases, leaving 11 bases not matched to a gene. The CDR3 coding sequence is TGTGCCATCAGTGGAACCAACAGGGGGGGGTCCACTGAAGCTTTCTTT. Translated: CAISGTNRGGSTEAFF.

The V and J genes are TRBV11-3 and TRBJ2-1, with D tentatively TRBD1 or TRBD2 (5 bases each). The CDR3 has 15 residues. Trimming cost V 5 bases and J 8 bases, with 19 bases left between them. CDR1 is SGHNT and CDR2 is YENEEA in the germline V gene. CDR3 DNA: TGTGCCAGCAGCCCCCGAAAGGGACCAGGAGATGAGCAGTTCTTC. It is translated as CASSPRKGPGDEQFF.

The rearrangement links TRBV30 to TRBJ1-3, with unresolved D. The CDR3 runs to 13 residues. V was shortened by 0 bases and J by 4 bases, with 7 bases between the two germline ends. Germline loops: CDR1 GTSNPN, CDR2 SVGIG (reference sequence). CDR3 sequence (DNA): TGTGCCTGGAGTGTTCGCATGGGAAACACCATATATTTT. Its translation: CAWSVRMGNTIYF.

The chain employs TRBV18 and TRBJ2-7; D remains ambiguous. V dropped 0 bases and J dropped 2 bases, with 5 bases sitting between them. Germline CDR1 and CDR2: KGHSH and LQKENI. This CDR3 spans 13 amino acids. The CDR3 sequence is CASSPPSTYEQYF. CDR3 DNA: TGTGCCAGCTCACCACCCAGTACCTACGAGCAGTACTTC. The variable domain in full, with the rest retrieved from reference TRBV18 and TRBJ2-7, is NAGVMQNPRHLVRRRGQEARLRCSPMKGHSHVYWYRQLPEEGLKFMVYLQKENIIDESGMPKERFSAEFPKEGPSILRIQQVVRGDSAAYFCASSPPSTYEQYFGPGTRLTVT.